Listed below are T cell receptor beta chains from one sample, sequenced in a study of shared clonotypes between healthy human individuals. The data were produced by immunoSEQ multiplex PCR, yet TCRdb's version contains in-frame clones alone and is incomplete. The table lists some 490,000 clones, around 73% of them singletons, with more than 10% in the top ten. Material: PBMCs. The receptors were gathered from a woman between 40 and 50 years old in good health. Some clones in this sample may be carry-over from other donors' samples. Both conserved end residues are part of each CDR3. The order of the fields is V gene, J gene, D gene, clone size, CDR3 length, CDR3 protein, CDR3 DNA. The D gene is left open where the match is weak. Some rows have no size entry. The others give once, few or many, or a class for an expanded clone.

v_call: TRBV6-1
j_call: TRBJ2-7
d_call: -
clone_size: -
cdr3_length: 10
cdr3_aa: CASRRTVQYF
cdr3_nt: TGTGCCAGCAGACGGACGGTACAGTACTTC

v_call: TRBV2
j_call: TRBJ2-7
d_call: TRBD1
clone_size: -
cdr3_length: 14
cdr3_aa: CASSDQGAGYEQYF
cdr3_nt: TGTGCCAGCAGCGACCAGGGGGCTGGCTACGAGCAGTACTTC

v_call: TRBV7-8
j_call: TRBJ2-5
d_call: -
clone_size: -
cdr3_length: 12
cdr3_aa: CASSLSEETQYF
cdr3_nt: TGTGCCAGCAGCTTATCAGAAGAGACCCAGTACTTC

v_call: TRBV7-2
j_call: TRBJ1-2
d_call: -
clone_size: once
cdr3_length: 16
cdr3_aa: CASSLASRASNYGYTF
cdr3_nt: TGTGCCAGCAGCTTAGCGTCTCGGGCGAGTAACTATGGCTACACCTTC

v_call: TRBV4-2
j_call: TRBJ1-5
d_call: TRBD1
clone_size: -
cdr3_length: 16
cdr3_aa: CASSQNPGQGNQPQHF
cdr3_nt: TGTGCCAGCAGCCAAAATCCGGGACAGGGGAATCAGCCCCAGCATTTT

v_call: TRBV5-1
j_call: TRBJ2-1
d_call: TRBD2
clone_size: -
cdr3_length: 17
cdr3_aa: CASSFEASGSSYNEQFF
cdr3_nt: TGCGCCAGCAGCTTTGAGGCTAGCGGGAGCTCCTACAATGAGCAGTTCTTC

v_call: TRBV4-2
j_call: TRBJ2-3
d_call: -
clone_size: few
cdr3_length: 14
cdr3_aa: CASSQSSYTDTQYF
cdr3_nt: TGTGCCAGCAGCCAATCCTCGTACACAGATACGCAGTATTTT

v_call: TRBV5-4
j_call: TRBJ1-2
d_call: TRBD1
clone_size: -
cdr3_length: 14
cdr3_aa: CASSLTGVSYGYTF
cdr3_nt: TGTGCCAGCAGTCTGACAGGGGTTAGCTATGGCTACACCTTC

v_call: TRBV2
j_call: TRBJ2-7
d_call: -
clone_size: few
cdr3_length: 15
cdr3_aa: CASSEAHGRSYEQYF
cdr3_nt: TGTGCCAGCAGTGAAGCGCACGGGCGCTCCTACGAGCAGTACTTC

v_call: TRBV30
j_call: TRBJ2-3
d_call: TRBD2
clone_size: -
cdr3_length: 14
cdr3_aa: CAWSARLATDTQYF
cdr3_nt: TGTGCCTGGAGTGCAAGACTAGCCACAGATACGCAGTATTTT

v_call: TRBV7-8
j_call: TRBJ2-7
d_call: TRBD1
clone_size: -
cdr3_length: 14
cdr3_aa: CASSLDRSNYEQYF
cdr3_nt: TGTGCCAGCAGCTTGGACAGGTCTAACTACGAGCAGTACTTC